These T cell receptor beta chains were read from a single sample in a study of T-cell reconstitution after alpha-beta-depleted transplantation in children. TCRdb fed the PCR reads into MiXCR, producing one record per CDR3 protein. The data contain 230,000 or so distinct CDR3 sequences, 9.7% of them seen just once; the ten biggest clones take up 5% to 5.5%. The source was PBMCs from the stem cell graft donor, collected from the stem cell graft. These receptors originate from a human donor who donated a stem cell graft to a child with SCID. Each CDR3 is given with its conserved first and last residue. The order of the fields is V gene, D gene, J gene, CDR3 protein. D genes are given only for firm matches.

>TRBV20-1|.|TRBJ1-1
CSASVKMNTEVFF
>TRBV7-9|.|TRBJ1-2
CASSSNGGTQAHGYTF
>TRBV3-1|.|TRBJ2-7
CASSLLPTGTYEQYF
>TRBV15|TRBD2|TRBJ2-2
CATSRDLSSGGNTGELFF
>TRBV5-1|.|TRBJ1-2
CASSSEGGYGYTF
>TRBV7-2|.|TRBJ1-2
CASSLGGPQTLIRGYTF
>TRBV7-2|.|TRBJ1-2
CASSSTGGYDGYTF
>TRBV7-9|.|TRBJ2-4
CASSSRGGVPAKNIQYF
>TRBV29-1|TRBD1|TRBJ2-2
CSVRTGTTGELFF
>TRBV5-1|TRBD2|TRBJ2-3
CASSLGPAGGGTDTQYF
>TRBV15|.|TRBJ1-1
CATSPGSGNTEAFF
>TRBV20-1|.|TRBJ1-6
CSARGGLGNSPLHF
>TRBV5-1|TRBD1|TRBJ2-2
CASSLLGTGTNTGELFF
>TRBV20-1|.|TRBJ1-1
CSARDRDGLLYTEAFF
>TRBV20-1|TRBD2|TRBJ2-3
CSARRPSWGTSGGPDTQYF
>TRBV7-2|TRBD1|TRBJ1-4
CASSLAGGVEKLFF
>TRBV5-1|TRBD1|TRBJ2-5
CASSSTGTRQETQYF
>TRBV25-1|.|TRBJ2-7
CASSEPPPSSFYEQYF
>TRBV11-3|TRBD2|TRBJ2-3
CASSLRTSGGATDTQYF
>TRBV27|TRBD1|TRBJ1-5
CASSRDRVNQPQHF
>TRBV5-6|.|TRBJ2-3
CAISPRDITDTQYF
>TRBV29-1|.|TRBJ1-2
CSVETGLGYTF
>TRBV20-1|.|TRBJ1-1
CSARDDSRDPSVNTEAFF
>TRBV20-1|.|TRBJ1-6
CSARSSRGFYSPLHF
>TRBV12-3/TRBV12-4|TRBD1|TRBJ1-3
CASTPRDSSNTIYF
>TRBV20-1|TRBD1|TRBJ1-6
CSARDIRTGEYSPLHF
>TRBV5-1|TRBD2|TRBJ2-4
CASSPGLAGGQGIQYF
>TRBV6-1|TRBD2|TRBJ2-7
CASIREGVSIFYYEQYF
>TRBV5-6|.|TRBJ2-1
CASSLGVKQFF
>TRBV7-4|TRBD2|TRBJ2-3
CASSFSGGLSDTQYF
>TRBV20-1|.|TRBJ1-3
CSARQASSGNTIYF
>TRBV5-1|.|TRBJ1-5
CASSLGPPNNQPQHF
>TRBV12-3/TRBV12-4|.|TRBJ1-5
CASSMGSNQPQHF
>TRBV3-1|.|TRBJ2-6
CASSQGGFVTGANVLTF
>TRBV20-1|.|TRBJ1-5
CSARDQGQPQHF
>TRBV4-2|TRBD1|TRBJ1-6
CASSQPRQGLYNSPLHF
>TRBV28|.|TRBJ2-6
CASSLGQLSGANVLTF
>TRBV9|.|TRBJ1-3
CASSVEGSSGNTIYF
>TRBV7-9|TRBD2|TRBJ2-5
CASSPLGTSDIKETQYF
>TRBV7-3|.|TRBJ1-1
CASSLGGDDTEAFF
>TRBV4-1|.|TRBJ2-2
CASSLEGSGNTGELFF
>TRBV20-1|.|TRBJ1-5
CSARSGSGNQPQHF